This entry describes one T cell receptor (beta chain). The target antigen is unknown. V shed 7 bases and J shed 7 bases, with 17 bases lying between them. The germline V gene has CDR1 MNHEY and CDR2 SMNVEV (reference sequence). CDR3 length equals 14 residues. The use of a sample-barcoded 5' primer and a J-beta primer mix characterized a second PCR of 7 to 11 cycles. Each CDR3 protein is one row after TCRdb ran MiXCR on the 5' RACE reads. The table records under 1,000,000 distinct CDR3 sequences, more than 35% of them present only once. The data belong to a study of blood T cells in healthy people across ages. Notes on the study in general: Percentage of naive T cells showed a strong correlation with TCR beta diversity. Roughly linear declines in TCR beta diversity per million T cells occurred with age. Both higher diversity and more naive CD4+ cells marked long-lived donors when set against aged donors.

The V gene is TRBV27, the J gene TRBJ2-1; tentative D call: TRBD2 (6 bases). The sequence derives from an elderly man in good health. Material for sequencing was blood. Written as DNA, the CDR3 is TGTGCCAGCACCCATGCGGGGTGGGGGAATGAGCAGTTCTTC. Translated: CASTHAGWGNEQFF.